This TCR beta chain comes out of a study of control samples from healthy donors and cancer patients. With 6 bases removed from V and 4 bases from J, the gap between germline ends came to 9 bases. This CDR3 has 13 amino acids. The V gene's germline CDR1 is MNHNY and CDR2 SVGAGI (reference sequence). Using immunoSEQ multiplex PCR, the repertoire was profiled, and TCRdb retains in-frame clones only, with some absent. The table includes 70,000 to 75,000 clones, roughly 90% detected once. Sequencing used PBMCs. This clonotype was sampled from a man in his 60s with lung cancer. This rearrangement joins TRBV6-6 to TRBJ2-2; a weak D match, TRBD1 (6 bases). CDR3 region: CASSLGGTGELFF. CDR3 nucleotide sequence: TGTGCCAGCAGCCTAGGGGGCACCGGGGAGCTGTTTTTT.